The clone carrying this T cell receptor (beta chain) has just one count. Its target is not known. This sample was included in a study of cytomegalovirus exposure and HLA in healthy donors. Study results and limitations: A later analysis, which compared TCR beta chains of equal frequency, found the HLA-associated ones more clonally expanded. It was assumed in the presence/absence analyses that sequencing depth was roughly uniform across donors. Judged likely to be a sequencing artifact was a cluster of highly shared sequence variants. TCR beta sequences numbering some 17,000 were associated with HLA alleles at 0.05 false discovery rate in a later analysis.

Vbeta (60) and Jbeta (13) primers were used in the PCR. The method was immunoSEQ multiplex PCR; TCRdb's version includes in-frame clones alone and lacks a portion of them. The sample holds over 130,000 clones, roughly 86% seen once. Material: PBMCs. The source of this sequence is a middle-aged woman in good health and CMV-seronegative.

The CDR3 reads CASSSWTGSSGANVLTF. CDR3 DNA sequence: TGTGCCAGCAGCTCCTGGACAGGGTCCTCTGGGGCCAACGTCCTGACTTTC. The rearrangement links TRBV5-4 to TRBJ2-6, with 8 nucleotides matching TRBD1. This CDR3 is 17 amino acids long. V was pared by 3 bases and J by 0 bases, with 5 bases of the junction left unmatched. Germline lookup yields CDR1 SGHNT and CDR2 YYREEE (reference sequence).